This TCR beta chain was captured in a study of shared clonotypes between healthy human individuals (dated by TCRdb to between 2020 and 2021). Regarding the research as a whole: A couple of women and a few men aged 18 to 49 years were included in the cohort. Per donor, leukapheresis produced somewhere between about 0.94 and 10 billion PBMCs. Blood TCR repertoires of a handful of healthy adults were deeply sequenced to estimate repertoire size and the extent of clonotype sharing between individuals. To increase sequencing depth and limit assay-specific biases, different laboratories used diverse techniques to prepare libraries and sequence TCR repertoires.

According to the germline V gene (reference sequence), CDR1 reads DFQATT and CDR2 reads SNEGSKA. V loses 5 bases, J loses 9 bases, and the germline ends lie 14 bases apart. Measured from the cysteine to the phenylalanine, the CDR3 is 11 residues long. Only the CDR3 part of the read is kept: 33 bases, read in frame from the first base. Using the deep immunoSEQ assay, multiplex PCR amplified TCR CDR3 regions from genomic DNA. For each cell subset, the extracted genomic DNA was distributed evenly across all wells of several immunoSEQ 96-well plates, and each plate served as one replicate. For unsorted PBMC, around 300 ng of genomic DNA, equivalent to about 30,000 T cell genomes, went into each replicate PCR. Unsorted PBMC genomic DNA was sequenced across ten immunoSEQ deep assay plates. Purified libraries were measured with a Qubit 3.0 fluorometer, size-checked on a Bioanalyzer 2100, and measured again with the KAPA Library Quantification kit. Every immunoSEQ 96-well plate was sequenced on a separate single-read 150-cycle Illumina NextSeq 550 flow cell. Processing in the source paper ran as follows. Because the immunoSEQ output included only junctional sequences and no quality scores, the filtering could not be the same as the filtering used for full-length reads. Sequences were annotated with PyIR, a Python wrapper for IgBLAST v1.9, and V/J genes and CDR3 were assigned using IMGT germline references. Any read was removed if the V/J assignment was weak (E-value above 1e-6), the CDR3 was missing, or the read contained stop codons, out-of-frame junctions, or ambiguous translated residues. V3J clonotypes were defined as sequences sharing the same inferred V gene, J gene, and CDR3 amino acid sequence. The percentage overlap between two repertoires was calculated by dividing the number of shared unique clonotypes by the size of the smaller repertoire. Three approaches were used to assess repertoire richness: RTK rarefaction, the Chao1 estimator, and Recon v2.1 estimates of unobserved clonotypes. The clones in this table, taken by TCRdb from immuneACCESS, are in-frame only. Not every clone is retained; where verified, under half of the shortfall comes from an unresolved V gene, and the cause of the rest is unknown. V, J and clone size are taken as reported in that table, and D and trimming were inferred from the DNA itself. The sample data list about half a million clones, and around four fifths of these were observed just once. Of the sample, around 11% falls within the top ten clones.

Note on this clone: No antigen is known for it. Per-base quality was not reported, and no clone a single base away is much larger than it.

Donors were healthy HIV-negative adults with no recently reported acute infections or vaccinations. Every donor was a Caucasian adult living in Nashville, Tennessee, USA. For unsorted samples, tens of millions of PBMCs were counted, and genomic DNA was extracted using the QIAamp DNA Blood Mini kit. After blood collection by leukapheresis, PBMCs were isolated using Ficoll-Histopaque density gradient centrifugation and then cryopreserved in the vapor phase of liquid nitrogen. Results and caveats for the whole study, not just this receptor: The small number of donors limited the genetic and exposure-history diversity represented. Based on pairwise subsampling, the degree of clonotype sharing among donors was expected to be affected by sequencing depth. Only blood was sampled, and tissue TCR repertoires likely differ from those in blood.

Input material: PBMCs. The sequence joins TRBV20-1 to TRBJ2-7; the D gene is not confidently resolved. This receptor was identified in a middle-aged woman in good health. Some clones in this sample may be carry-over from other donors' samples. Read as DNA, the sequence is TGCAGTGCTCCTAATTTGGATCGGCAGTACTTC. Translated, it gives CSAPNLDRQYF.